This paragraph covers one T cell receptor (beta chain) sequence. The data originate from a study of shared T cell receptors in the human thymus. The table came from immunoSEQ multiplex PCR; TCRdb's copy has only in-frame clones and leaves some out. Of roughly 560,000 clones listed, around 82% are singletons. Germline values: CDR1 SGHRS, CDR2 YFSETQ. V dropped 4 bases and J dropped 7 bases, with 21 bases sitting between them. The CDR3 contains 15 residues. Separately, the same data were catalogued under a study of human thymus T cells. As that report states: Each of the donors was a healthy Finnish infant who was undergoing open corrective cardiac surgery for congenital heart defects. Corrective cardiac surgery supplied the resected thymus tissue. Thymic and blood repertoires appeared to show biased V and J gene usage.

The source is a boy under two years old with a congenital heart defect. The material sequenced was thymocytes. The chain has TRBV5-1 and TRBJ2-7, with D perhaps matching TRBD2 (8 bases). This CDR3 reads CASSKGAGGLGEQYF. DNA for the CDR3: TGCGCCAGCAGCAAGGGGGCGGGAGGCCTTGGTGAGCAGTACTTC.